This T cell receptor beta chain was documented in a study of monozygotic twins with inflammatory bowel disease (dated by TCRdb to the late 2010s). General notes on the study: The complete study included 28 monozygotic twin pairs: 19 IBD-discordant Danish pairs and nine German pairs, of which four were IBD-concordant and five were IBD-discordant. Within discordant pairs, disease-associated traits were sought mainly by comparing IBD patients with their genetically identical healthy co-twins. Each individual had, on average, about 151 000 unique TCRalpha sequences and 181 000 unique TCRbeta sequences available for analysis. Study-wide findings and limitations: Measured by the inverse Simpson index, TCRbeta repertoire diversity was lower in IBD patients than in their healthy co-twins. Different T cell subtypes could not be distinguished in the analysis. Background noise and inter-individual variability may have been introduced into the repertoires by the differing immunosuppressive treatments among patients. Compared with healthy twins, IBD patients shared fewer clonotypes with other individuals, and the difference was most pronounced in patients with signs of disease activity. Concordant and discordant twins showed no difference in repertoire similarity, possibly because of limited statistical power. No single strong signal or clonotype linked to IBD turned up in the results, so the idea that one exists was not supported.

From each donor, an approximately 2.5 ml peripheral blood sample was collected into PAXgene tubes and stored at -80 degrees C. Total RNA was isolated from whole blood with the PAXgene blood miRNA kit on an automated QIAcube, without T cell sorting. Peripheral blood from monozygotic twin pairs concordant or discordant for inflammatory bowel disease was subjected to deep TCRalpha and TCRbeta repertoire profiling with unique molecular barcoding. Smoking habits were recorded for all twin pairs, and each individual was classified as a current, former or never smoker. The library came from 5' RACE. The input for every TCR library was 3500 ng of total RNA. For each sample, cDNA synthesis with SMARTScribe reverse transcriptase was split into eight separate reactions. During cDNA synthesis, template switching was used to introduce unique molecular identifiers that contained a 6-nucleotide sample barcode. Amplification of TCRalpha and TCRbeta cDNA involved two nested PCRs of 16 and 9 cycles, and each PCR was followed by bead purification. Before amplification, cDNA was treated with uracil DNA-glycosylase and purified using the QIAquick PCR purification kit. In the second PCR, Illumina TruSeq-compatible adapters and sample-specific barcodes were added. TapeStation and Qubit were used to check library quality and concentration, and roughly 5.5 ng of each library was pooled. Sequencing of pooled libraries was carried out on an Illumina HiSeq2500 single-index Rapid Run using 2 x 100 bp reads and custom sequencing primers. In the authors' own workflow: UMI-based consensus assembly with MiGEC version 1.2.6 was used to correct PCR and sequencing errors. MiXCR version 2.1.1 was used to carry out V(D)J alignment, clonotype assembly and CDR3 extraction. To normalise gene usage, clonotype sharing and MAIT/NKT TCR abundance, the analysis used the top 1000, 10 000 and 20 000 clonotypes per sample. After downsampling to 27 000 UMIs, diversity was calculated as the inverse Simpson index using the vegan R package. Paired Mann-Whitney U tests on discordant twin pairs were used, with Benjamini-Hochberg multiple-testing correction. One entry per CDR3 protein sequence results from the TCRdb reprocessing of the reads, with DNA left out. These V and J calls rely on TCRdb rather than the paper's analysis. This sample's table carries 400,000 to 500,000 distinct CDR3 sequences. The biggest ten clones account for roughly 2.5% of the sample.

As to this clonotype: What this receptor recognizes is not known.

The CDR3 has 14 amino acids, counting the end cysteine and phenylalanine. DNA for this receptor is not on file. The germline V gene specifies MDHEN as CDR1 and SYDVKM as CDR2. Rearrangement joined TRBV28 to TRBJ2-5; TCRdb calls TRBD1, which cannot be checked without DNA. The clonotype was recovered from a human donor with ulcerative colitis or Crohn's disease, or a healthy co-twin of an affected twin (not recorded which). The sequenced sample consisted of blood. CDR3 reads: CASSLSGGLETQYF.